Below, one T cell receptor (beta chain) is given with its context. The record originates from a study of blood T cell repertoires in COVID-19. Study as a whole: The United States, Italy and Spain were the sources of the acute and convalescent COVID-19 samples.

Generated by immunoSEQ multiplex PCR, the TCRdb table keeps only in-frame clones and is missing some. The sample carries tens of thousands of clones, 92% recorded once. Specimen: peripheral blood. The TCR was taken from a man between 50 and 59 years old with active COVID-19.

The CDR3 DNA sequence: TGCAGTGCTAGTGCTCACAGATTGAGCTCCTACGAGCAGTACTTC. Residues: CSASAHRLSSYEQYF. V and J are TRBV20-1 and TRBJ2-7, with no clear D. Germline V CDR1 and CDR2: DFQATT, SNEGSKA (reference sequence). V lost 3 bases and J lost 0, with 15 bases in between. The CDR3 totals 15 residues.